The T cell receptor beta chain described here comes from a study of blood T cell repertoires in COVID-19. Looking at the study overall: PBMCs, B-cell-depleted T cells, or T cells were the source of the cDNA or gDNA that made up the material.

This clone was counted a single time. The CDR3 totals 10 residues. The germline V and J ends were trimmed by 6 bases and 6 bases, with 8 bases remaining between them. Looked up from germline, CDR1 is SQVTM and CDR2 is ANQGSEA. As originally analysed: Cell counts per sample came from amplifying reference gene primers. Assay used: immunoSEQ multiplex PCR; TCRdb lists only in-frame clones, some missing. V and J calls and clone size are as listed in that table; D and trimming were resolved from the DNA. This sample carries about 120,000 clones, around 86% of them seen once, and the ten largest clones take roughly 30%.

The TCR sequence derives from a woman in her 70s with acute or convalescent COVID-19. The chain recombines TRBV29-1 with TRBJ1-2, with D perhaps TRBD1 (5 bases). The sample comprised peripheral blood. CDR3 DNA: TGCAGCGTGACAGCTGATGGCTACACCTTC. Protein product: CSVTADGYTF.